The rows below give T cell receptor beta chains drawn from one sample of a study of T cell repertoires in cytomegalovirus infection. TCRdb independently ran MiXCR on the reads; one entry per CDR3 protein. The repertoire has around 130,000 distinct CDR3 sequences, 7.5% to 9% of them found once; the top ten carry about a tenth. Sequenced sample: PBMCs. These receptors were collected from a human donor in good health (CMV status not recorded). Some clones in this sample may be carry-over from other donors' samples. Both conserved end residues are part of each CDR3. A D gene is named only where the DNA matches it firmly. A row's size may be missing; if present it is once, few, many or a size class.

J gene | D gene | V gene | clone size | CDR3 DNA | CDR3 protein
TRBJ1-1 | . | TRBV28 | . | TGTGCCAGCAGTCGCATCTGGGGCGAGACTGAAGCTTTCTTT | CASSRIWGETEAFF
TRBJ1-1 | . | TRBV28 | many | TGTGCCAGCAGTTTGAATCGGGACACTGAAGCTTTCTTT | CASSLNRDTEAFF
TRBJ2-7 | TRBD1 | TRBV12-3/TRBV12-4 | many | TGTGCCAGCACCTTGACAGGGCCCTCCTACGAGCAGTACTTC | CASTLTGPSYEQYF
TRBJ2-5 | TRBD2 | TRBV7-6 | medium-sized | TGTGCCAGCAGCCCGATCGGCCTGGCTAGCGGCCAAGAGACCCAGTACTTC | CASSPIGLASGQETQYF
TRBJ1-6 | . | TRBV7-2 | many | TGTGCCAGCAGCCCCTCCCGGGGGTATAATTCACCCCTCCACTTT | CASSPSRGYNSPLHF
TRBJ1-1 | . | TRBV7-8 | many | TGTGCCAGCAGCTTAGCCAACATGAACACTGAAGCTTTCTTT | CASSLANMNTEAFF
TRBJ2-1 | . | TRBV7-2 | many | TGTGCCAGCAGCTTAGCTTACCTAAATGAGCAGTTCTTC | CASSLAYLNEQFF
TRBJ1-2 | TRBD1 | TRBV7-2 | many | TGTGCCAGCAGCTTAGATCCTGACAGGGGGCGCGCGTTTGGCTACACCTTC | CASSLDPDRGRAFGYTF
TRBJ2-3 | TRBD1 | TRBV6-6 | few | TGTGCCAGCACCAGACAGGGGGACGCAGATACGCAGTATTTT | CASTRQGDADTQYF
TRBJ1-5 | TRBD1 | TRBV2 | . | TGTGCCAGCAGTCAACGGGACAGCTATAATCAGCCCCAGCATTTT | CASSQRDSYNQPQHF
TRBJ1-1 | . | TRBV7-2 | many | TGTGCCAGCAGCTCTCGGGGGGGGCACACTGAAGCTTTCTTT | CASSSRGGHTEAFF
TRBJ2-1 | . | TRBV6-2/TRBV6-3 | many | TGTGCCAGCAGTTACGGGCAAGGCGCAAACAATGAGCAGTTCTTC | CASSYGQGANNEQFF
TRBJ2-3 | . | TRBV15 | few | TGTGCCACCAGCAGAGGTCCTGGGGATACGCAGTATTTT | CATSRGPGDTQYF
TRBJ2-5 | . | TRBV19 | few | TGTGCCAGTAGTACGACAGAGACCCAGTACTTC | CASSTTETQYF
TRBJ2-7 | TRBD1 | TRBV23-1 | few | TGCGCCAGCACTAAGGCATGGGGACAGGAGGTCTACGAGCAGTACTTC | CASTKAWGQEVYEQYF
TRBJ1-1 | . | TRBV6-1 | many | TGTGCCAGCAGAGAACGCTATTGGGACACTGAAGCTTTCTTT | CASRERYWDTEAFF
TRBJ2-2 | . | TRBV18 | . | TGTGCCAGCTCACCAGCCGGGAGTGACACCGGGGAGCTGTTTTTT | CASSPAGSDTGELFF
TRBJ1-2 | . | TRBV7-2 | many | TGTGCCAGCAGCTCCCGGGGGGGGGACCCCTATGGCTACACCTTC | CASSSRGGDPYGYTF
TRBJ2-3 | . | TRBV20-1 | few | TGCAGTGCGATAGGAGTCCAAACAGATACGCAGTATTTT | CSAIGVQTDTQYF
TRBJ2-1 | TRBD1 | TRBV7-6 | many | TGTGCCAGCAGCTTAGAAGGATCAGGGGGTTTCTACAATGAGCAGTTCTTC | CASSLEGSGGFYNEQFF
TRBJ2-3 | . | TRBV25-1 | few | TGTGCCAGCAGTGAGTATAGTGATACGCAGTATTTT | CASSEYSDTQYF
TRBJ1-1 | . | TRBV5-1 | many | TGCGCCAGCAGCCTGCAGAACACTGAAGCTTTCTTT | CASSLQNTEAFF
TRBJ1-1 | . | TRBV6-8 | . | TGTGCCAGCGTCGACAGGGAAGCTTTCTTT | CASVDREAFF
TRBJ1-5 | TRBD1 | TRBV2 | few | TGTGCCAGCACCCCACAGGGGCAGAATCAGCCCCAGCATTTT | CASTPQGQNQPQHF
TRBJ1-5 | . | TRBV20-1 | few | TGCAGTGCTAGAGAAGGCAGTTCTTGGTTCCAGCCCCAGCATTTT | CSAREGSSWFQPQHF
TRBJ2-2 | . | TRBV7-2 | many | TGTGCCAGCAGCTTAGTCGGGTCAACCGGGGAGCTGTTTTTT | CASSLVGSTGELFF
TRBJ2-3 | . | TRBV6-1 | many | TGTGCCAGCAGTGGTCCTTTGGGCGTCCTGAATTTT | CASSGPLGVLNF
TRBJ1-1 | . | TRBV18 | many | TGTGCCAGCTCGGGCGGCATGAACACTGAAGCTTTCTTT | CASSGGMNTEAFF
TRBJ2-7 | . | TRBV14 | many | TGTGCCAGCAGCCCCCTCGGGGTGACCTACGAGCAGTACTTC | CASSPLGVTYEQYF
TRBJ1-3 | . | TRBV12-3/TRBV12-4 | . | TGTGCCAGCAGCCGGGCTGGGGCAGTCCGCTCTGGAAACACCATATATTTT | CASSRAGAVRSGNTIYF
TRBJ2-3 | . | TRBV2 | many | TGTGCCAGCAATTTGCGAAACACAGATACGCAGTATTTT | CASNLRNTDTQYF
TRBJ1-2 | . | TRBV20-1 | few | TGCAGTGCCCCTTTAGACCGGGTATCGGAGTATGGCTACACCTTC | CSAPLDRVSEYGYTF
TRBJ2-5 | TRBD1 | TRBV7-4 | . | TGTGCCAGCAGCCTACAGACAGGGACCGAGGAGACCCAGTACTTC | CASSLQTGTEETQYF
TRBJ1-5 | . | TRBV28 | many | TGTGCCAGCAGAAACAGACCTCTTAGCAATCAGCCCCAGCATTTT | CASRNRPLSNQPQHF
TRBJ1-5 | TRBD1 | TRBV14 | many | TGTGCCAGCAGCCAAGGACAGGGCGAGCAGCCCCAGCATTTT | CASSQGQGEQPQHF
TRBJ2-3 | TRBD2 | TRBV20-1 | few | TGCAGTGCTTCCGGGAGGGCTAGCGGGGAAGATACGCAGTATTTT | CSASGRASGEDTQYF
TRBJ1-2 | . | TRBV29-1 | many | TGCAGCGTTGATGGTCCAGGGAACTATGGCTACACCTTC | CSVDGPGNYGYTF
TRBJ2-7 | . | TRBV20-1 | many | TGCAGTGCCCCGATCCCAACGACTGGAATTTACGAGCAGTACTTC | CSAPIPTTGIYEQYF
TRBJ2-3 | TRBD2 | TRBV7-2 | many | TGTGCCAGCAGCTTAGACCTAGCGGTTAGCACAGATACGCAGTATTTT | CASSLDLAVSTDTQYF
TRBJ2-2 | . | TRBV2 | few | TGTGCCAGCAGTCCTGAGGGCCTTGGAAACACCGGGGAGCTGTTTTTT | CASSPEGLGNTGELFF
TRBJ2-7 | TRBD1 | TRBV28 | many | TGTGCCAGCAGATACAGACCGGGACAGACCTACGAGCAGTACTTC | CASRYRPGQTYEQYF
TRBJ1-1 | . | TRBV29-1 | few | TGCAGCGTTGCGGGGCTGAACACTGAAGCTTTCTTT | CSVAGLNTEAFF
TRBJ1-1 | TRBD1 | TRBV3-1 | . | TGTGCCAGCAGCCCGGGACAGGGGGCGAAGGAAGCTTTCTTT | CASSPGQGAKEAFF
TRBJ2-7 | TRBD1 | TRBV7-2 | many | TGTGCCAGCAGCGGACAGGGAACCTCCTACGAGCAGTACTTC | CASSGQGTSYEQYF
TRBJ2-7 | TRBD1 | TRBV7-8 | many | TGTGCCAGCAGCTTAGGGGGACAGGGGGTCTACGAGCAGTACTTC | CASSLGGQGVYEQYF
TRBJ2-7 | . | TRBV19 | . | TGTGCCAGTAGTCTGAGGGACGGGCCCTACGAGCAGTACTTC | CASSLRDGPYEQYF
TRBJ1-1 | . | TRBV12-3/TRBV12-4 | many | TGTGCCAGCAGCCGAGGGGACACCTACACTGAAGCTTTCTTT | CASSRGDTYTEAFF
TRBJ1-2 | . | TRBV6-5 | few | TGTGCCAGCAGTTACTCGAGGGGCGCCTATGGCTACACCTTC | CASSYSRGAYGYTF
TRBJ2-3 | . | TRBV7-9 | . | TGTGCCAGCAGCTTCGTCAGTAGCACAGATACGCAGTATTTT | CASSFVSSTDTQYF
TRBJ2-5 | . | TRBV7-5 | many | . | CISVPEAGQEETQYF
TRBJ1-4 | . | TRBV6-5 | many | TGTGCCAGCAGTTACTCAGGAGGGAGAGGTGAAAAACTGTTTTTT | CASSYSGGRGEKLFF
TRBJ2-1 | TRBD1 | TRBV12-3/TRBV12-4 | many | TGTGCCAGCAGTCACCGTCCCGGGACAGGGGCCAATGAGCAGTTCTTC | CASSHRPGTGANEQFF
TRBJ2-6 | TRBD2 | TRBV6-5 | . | TGTGCCAGCAGTTACTCCGGGGGGTCCGGGGCCAACGTCCTGACTTTC | CASSYSGGSGANVLTF
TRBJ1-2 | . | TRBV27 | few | TGTGCCAGCAGTGATGGATTCCTTTACACCTTC | CASSDGFLYTF